These T cell receptor beta chains were read from a single sample in a study of regulatory T cells in long-lasting Graves disease. TCRdb reprocessed the multiplex PCR reads via MiXCR and lists one record per CDR3 protein. Among under 450,000 distinct CDR3 sequences listed, about a quarter were seen once. The material was peripheral blood mononuclear cells (PBMCs), obtained when the disease was refractory, from a patient treated with antithyroid drugs. The receptors stem from a female donor with Graves disease. Both conserved end residues are part of each CDR3. Fields, in order: CDR3 length, V gene, CDR3 protein.

len: 17; v_gene: TRBV11-3; CDR3aa: CASSLRSSGSSHNEQFF
len: 13; v_gene: TRBV5-8; CDR3aa: CAESGGSTDTQYF
len: 14; v_gene: TRBV6-1; CDR3aa: CASSRWGTTGELFF
len: 14; v_gene: TRBV20-1; CDR3aa: CSARVRTSNTEAFF
len: 12; v_gene: TRBV20-1; CDR3aa: CSAWRGVGEQFF
len: 11; v_gene: TRBV28; CDR3aa: CASGGLLTQYF
len: 14; v_gene: TRBV29-1; CDR3aa: CSVDMGSSNEKLFF
len: 16; v_gene: TRBV15; CDR3aa: CATSRSASGGWQPQHF
len: 14; v_gene: TRBV6-5; CDR3aa: CASSYSSRGPGYTF
len: 16; v_gene: TRBV7-9; CDR3aa: CASSERTSGSTGELFF
len: 12; v_gene: TRBV29-1; CDR3aa: CTWCRAGTEAFF
len: 16; v_gene: TRBV29-1; CDR3aa: CSVEDPGTGINYGYTF
len: 13; v_gene: TRBV5-1; CDR3aa: CASSKNRNTEAFF
len: 15; v_gene: TRBV2; CDR3aa: CASRRTPGRGEKLFF
len: 15; v_gene: TRBV6-2/TRBV6-3; CDR3aa: CASSYRLAGTGELFF
len: 13; v_gene: TRBV2; CDR3aa: CASMKTNTGELFF
len: 15; v_gene: TRBV10-3; CDR3aa: CAISEVAGTQETQYF
len: 15; v_gene: TRBV5-6; CDR3aa: CASSLRIPTNEKLFF
len: 15; v_gene: TRBV10-3; CDR3aa: CAIRGREASGNTIYF
len: 15; v_gene: TRBV20-1; CDR3aa: CSAREVAGVAGELFF
len: 14; v_gene: TRBV5-5; CDR3aa: CASSGIAGSGEQYF
len: 13; v_gene: TRBV3-1; CDR3aa: CASSHARLAEAFF
len: 11; v_gene: TRBV2; CDR3aa: CASSERDGYTF
len: 13; v_gene: TRBV29-1; CDR3aa: CSPNWALNYGYTF
len: 17; v_gene: TRBV27; CDR3aa: CASSPLFGLTEADTQYF